Presented here are 25 T cell receptor beta chains from one specimen sequenced in a study of control samples from healthy donors and cancer patients. TCRdb keeps only in-frame clones here, not all; method: immunoSEQ multiplex PCR. Of some 100,000 clones in the sample, about nine tenths were seen once. Sequencing input: blood. These TCRs come from a human donor in good health. The donor label of this sample is uncertain.

V and J are TRBV7-9 and TRBJ2-3, with D uncertain. Trimming removed 5 bases from V and 1 base from J, with 10 bases in between. This CDR3 is 14 amino acids long. The V gene's germline CDR1 is SEHNR and CDR2 FQNEAQ (reference sequence). The chain's CDR3 is CASSPMGGTDTQYF. The CDR3 bases are TGTGCCAGCAGCCCTATGGGTGGCACAGATACGCAGTATTTT.

This chain joins TRBV9 and TRBJ2-1; maybe TRBD2 (7 bases). The CDR3 loop spans 14 amino acids. V lost 0 bases, J lost 8 bases, and 12 bases lay in between. From germline, CDR1 is SGDLS and CDR2 YYNGEE. CDR3: CASSVAGAGDEQFF. The DNA of the CDR3 is TGTGCCAGCAGCGTAGCGGGGGCGGGGGATGAGCAGTTCTTC.

The gene calls are TRBV5-1 and TRBJ1-4, with a weak D call TRBD1 (5 bases). Between the trimmed V and J ends, which lost 3 bases and 5 bases, there was a span of 8 bases. This CDR3 comprises 13 residues. Germline values: CDR1 SGHRS, CDR2 YFSETQ. The CDR3 DNA sequence: TGCGCCAGCAGCTCGGACATAAATGAAAAACTGTTTTTT. Protein: CASSSDINEKLFF.

V usage is TRBV20-1 and J usage is TRBJ2-7; D ambiguous. The V gene's germline CDR1 is DFQATT and CDR2 SNEGSKA (reference sequence). V was pared by 7 bases and J by 3 bases, with 10 bases between. The CDR3 has 11 residues. The CDR3 nucleotides read TGCAGTGGGCAGGCACTCTACGAGCAGTACTTC. Translated, it gives CSGQALYEQYF.

The V and J genes are TRBV5-6 and TRBJ2-7, with 9 bases matching TRBD2. The CDR3 has 15 residues. V dropped 4 bases and J dropped 3; count of bases not matched to a gene: 8. Germline V CDR1 and CDR2: SGHDT, YYEEEE. Here the CDR3 reads CASSPRLAASYEQYF. CDR3 DNA: TGTGCCAGCAGCCCGAGACTAGCGGCCAGCTACGAGCAGTACTTC.

The chain carries TRBV7-2 and TRBJ2-1, with TRBD1 matching over 7 bases. Germline CDR1 reads SGHTA; CDR2 reads FQGNSA. CDR3 size: 15 residues. V gave up 1 base and J gave up 5 bases; unmatched junction bases: 5. The CDR3 DNA reads TGTGCCAGCAGCTTAGTCGGGACAGCACACAATGAGCAGTTCTTC. This gives the protein CASSLVGTAHNEQFF.

The chain has TRBV7-2 and TRBJ2-5; 7 nucleotides align to TRBD2. Per the germline V gene, CDR1 is SGHTA and CDR2 is FQGNSA. V shed 5 bases and J 5 bases; nucleotides not matched to a gene: 11. This CDR3 region has 15 residues. CDR3 bases: TGTGCCAGCAGCCGGGAGGTGACGGGGGTTGAGACCCAGTACTTC. It translates to CASSREVTGVETQYF.

The genes are TRBV5-1 and TRBJ1-1, with D possibly being TRBD1 (5 bases). The V gene lost 4 bases and the J gene lost 0 bases, with 10 bases spanning the gap. This CDR3 has 14 amino acids. The germline V gene encodes CDR1 SGHRS and CDR2 YFSETQ. CDR3 loop: CASSVSDMNTEAFF. CDR3 nucleotide sequence: TGCGCCAGCAGCGTATCGGACATGAACACTGAAGCTTTCTTT.

The J gene is TRBJ2-2, the V gene TRBV5-4; 9 bases agree with TRBD1. Germline CDR1 is SGHNT and CDR2 is YYREEE (reference sequence). Unmatched junction bases numbered 6, after V lost 7 bases and J lost 5 bases. The CDR3 spans 14 residues. The CDR3 here is CASFRDRETGELFF. CDR3 DNA sequence: TGTGCCAGCTTCCGGGACAGGGAGACCGGGGAGCTGTTTTTT.

V usage is TRBV18 and J usage is TRBJ1-2; unclear D gene. The CDR3 consists of 15 residues. Trimming took 2 bases from V and 3 from J, leaving 13 bases between them. Looked up from germline, CDR1 is KGHSH and CDR2 is LQKENI. The CDR3 bases are TGTGCCAGCTCACCAACGGCAGCGGCGGACTATGGCTACACCTTC. Translating gives CASSPTAAADYGYTF.

This clone was seen a few times. The chain has TRBV11-2 and TRBJ2-5; D ambiguous. The V end lost 4 bases, the J end lost 1 base, and 13 bases lay between the germline ends. CDR1 is SGHAT, CDR2 FQNNGV, per germline. The CDR3 is 15 residues long. The CDR3 DNA sequence: TGTGCCAGCAGCTCCCGAGTTGGGGTCCAAGAGACCCAGTACTTC. Its protein is CASSSRVGVQETQYF.

The chain uses TRBV6-5 and TRBJ2-7; TRBD1 aligns across 7 bases. The germline gives CDR1 MNHEY, CDR2 SVGAGI. V lost 6 bases, J lost 1 base, and 9 bases stayed unmatched. The CDR3 is 15 amino acids. CDR3 in DNA: TGTGCCAGCAGAGTAGACAGGGTTGAATCCTACGAGCAGTACTTC. Protein sequence: CASRVDRVESYEQYF.

This chain joins TRBV4-3 and TRBJ2-3; TRBD1 matches 7 bases. The CDR3 is 16 residues long. The ends lost 2 bases at V and 7 bases at J; junction bases unmatched: 12. CDR1 LGHNA and CDR2 YSLEER come from the germline V gene. DNA of the CDR3: TGCGCCAGCAGCCAAAGAACCGACAGGGTACCCCATACGCAGTATTTT. This sequence encodes CASSQRTDRVPHTQYF.

The chain has TRBV5-4 and TRBJ2-3, with 10 positions matching TRBD1. The germline V gene encodes CDR1 SGHNT and CDR2 YYREEE (reference sequence). The CDR3 totals 17 residues. J was trimmed by 2 bases and V by 3 bases; bases with no gene match: 9. CDR3 residues: CASSSDGTGALTDTQYF. CDR3 DNA sequence: TGTGCCAGCAGCTCGGACGGGACAGGGGCACTCACAGATACGCAGTATTTT.

The chain uses TRBV4-1 and TRBJ2-7, with 9 bases aligning to TRBD1. V shed 4 bases and J 4 bases; nucleotides not matched to a gene: 8. The germline gives CDR1 MGHRA, CDR2 YSYEKL. The CDR3 sequence is 15 residues long. As DNA, the CDR3 is TGCGCCAGCAGCCCGTATGGACAGGGGTTGTACGAGCAGTACTTC. It translates to CASSPYGQGLYEQYF.

CDR3 protein: CASSLVTGGLYEQYF. As DNA, the CDR3 is TGTGCCAGCAGCTTAGTGACGGGGGGGCTTTACGAGCAGTACTTC. The V gene is TRBV11-2, the J gene TRBJ2-7; the match to TRBD2 covers 8 bases. CDR1 is SGHAT and CDR2 is FQNNGV in the germline V gene. CDR3 length: 15 amino acids. The J segment lost 4 bases and the V segment lost 1 base, leaving 6 bases of the junction unmatched. The complete variable domain, with remaining parts taken from reference TRBV11-2 and TRBJ2-7, reads EAGVAQSPRYKIIEKRQSVAFWCNPISGHATLYWYQQILGQGPKLLIQFQNNGVVDDSQLPKDRFSAERLKGVDSTLKIQPAKLEDSAVYLCASSLVTGGLYEQYFGPGTRLTVT.

The chain couples TRBV5-1 to TRBJ2-5, with D possibly being TRBD1 (5 bases). The CDR3 is 14 residues long. The V end was cut by 4 bases, the J end by 4 bases, with 14 bases between. The germline gives CDR1 SGHRS, CDR2 YFSETQ. The CDR3 reads CASSPRQPLETQYF. For the CDR3, the DNA is TGCGCCAGCAGCCCCCGACAGCCTTTAGAGACCCAGTACTTC.

This clone is a singleton in its sample. This chain joins TRBV3-1 (or the pseudogene TRBV3-2) and TRBJ1-1; weak D call: TRBD1 (6 bases). Trimming removed 4 bases from V and 1 base from J, with 19 bases in between. This CDR3 is 17 amino acids long. Germline-derived CDR1 and CDR2 are LGHDT and YNNKEL (reference sequence). The CDR3 DNA follows: TGTGCCAGCAGCCTAGGGGAGGGGGGACCCCCGAACACTGAAGCTTTCTTT. It translates to CASSLGEGGPPNTEAFF.

The CDR3 nucleotides read TGTGCCAGCAGTTTAGCGCGGGGGGGCGGAACCCAGTACTTC. Amino acid sequence: CASSLARGGGTQYF. The V gene is TRBV6-6, the J gene TRBJ2-5; 9 bases fit TRBD2. With V trimmed by 4 bases and J by 8 bases, 8 bases remained unmatched. Germline V gene sequence: CDR1 MNHNY, CDR2 SVGAGI (reference sequence). The CDR3 is 14 residues long.

The rearrangement joins TRBV11-2 to TRBJ2-7; D is unresolved. V lost 1 base, J lost 2 bases, and 6 bases lay in between. Germline V gene data show CDR1 as SGHAT and CDR2 as FQNNGV. The CDR3 length is 13 residues. CDR3 DNA sequence: TGTGCCAGCAGCTTAGGTGAAACCTACGAGCAGTACTTC. This sequence encodes CASSLGETYEQYF.

The chain recombines TRBV30 with TRBJ2-1; D ambiguous. The CDR3 totals 12 residues. The germline V gene encodes CDR1 GTSNPN and CDR2 SVGIG (reference sequence). V lost 5 bases and J lost 8, with 13 bases in between. CDR3 in amino acids: CAWSRQVYEQFF. Here the CDR3 DNA reads TGTGCCTGGTCCCGCCAGGTCTATGAGCAGTTCTTC.

The rearrangement joins TRBV3-1 (or the pseudogene TRBV3-2) to TRBJ1-5; possible D gene TRBD1, 5 bases. Germline values: CDR1 LGHDT, CDR2 YNNKEL (reference sequence). The V end lost 0 bases, the J end lost 7 bases, and 10 bases lay between the germline ends. This CDR3 is 14 amino acids long. The CDR3 loop is CASSQDDSMQPQHF. The CDR3 DNA sequence: TGTGCCAGCAGCCAAGATGACAGTATGCAGCCCCAGCATTTT.

The genes are TRBV5-8 and TRBJ1-6; 8 nucleotides line up with TRBD1. The CDR3 consists of 15 residues. Per the germline V gene, CDR1 is SGHTS and CDR2 is YDEGEE. After removal of 3 bases from V and 10 bases from J, the junction contained 9 bases not matched to a gene. In DNA, the CDR3 is TGTGCCAGCAGCTACGGACAGGGATTTCGATCACCCCTCCACTTT. It encodes CASSYGQGFRSPLHF.

The chain links TRBV5-6 to TRBJ2-7, with 15 bases fitting TRBD2. Germline trimming cut 4 bases from V and 9 bases from J; bases unmatched to any gene: 8. The CDR3 contains 15 residues. Germline V CDR1 and CDR2: SGHDT, YYEEEE. CDR3 sequence: CASSDRTSGGAVQYF. Here the CDR3 DNA reads TGTGCCAGCAGCGACCGGACTAGCGGGGGGGCGGTGCAGTACTTC.

The chain is built from TRBV9 and TRBJ1-1; D unresolved. The CDR3 runs 18 residues. Germline V lookup: CDR1 SGDLS, CDR2 YYNGEE. Trimming removed 4 bases from V and 1 base from J, with 23 bases in between. CDR3 sequence (DNA): TGTGCCAGCAGCCCACGCCCCTCCTCCCGGAAGAAGAACACTGAAGCTTTCTTT. Translating it yields CASSPRPSSRKKNTEAFF.